This TCR beta chain emerged from a study of PD-1 blockade in classical Hodgkin lymphoma. General study findings and limits: Exclusion was the outcome for patients who began nivolumab under 1 year after ASCT. Reported baseline diversity: healthy donors highest, relapsed/refractory patients lowest.

Per the germline V gene, CDR1 is GTSNPN and CDR2 is SVGIG (reference sequence). There are 15 residues in the CDR3. Trimming left V 3 bases short and J 5 bases short, with 16 bases between. After autologous stem cell transplantation all patients relapsed, and prior brentuximab vedotin exposure differed between cohorts. The study recorded best responses of complete response, partial response or progressive disease. Produced via immunoSEQ multiplex PCR; TCRdb's table is partial and in-frame only. The data contain about 72,000 clones, about 92% of them singletons. Concerning this clone: Its antigen is currently unknown.

This material consisted of peripheral blood mononuclear cells (PBMCs), taken at baseline. The V gene is TRBV30, the J gene TRBJ1-4; D uncertain. The clonotype comes from a human donor with classical Hodgkin lymphoma. In DNA form, the CDR3 reads TGTGCCTGGAGCGCTGGGGAGGGTCGGAATGAAAAACTGTTTTTT. Amino acids: CAWSAGEGRNEKLFF. The full variable domain, in which reference TRBV30 and TRBJ1-4 provide the parts outside the CDR3, is SQTIHQWPATLVQPVGSPLSLECTVEGTSNPNLYWYRQAAGRGLQLLFYSVGIGQISSEVPQNLSASRPQDRQFILSSKKLLLSDSGFYLCAWSAGEGRNEKLFFGSGTQLSVL.